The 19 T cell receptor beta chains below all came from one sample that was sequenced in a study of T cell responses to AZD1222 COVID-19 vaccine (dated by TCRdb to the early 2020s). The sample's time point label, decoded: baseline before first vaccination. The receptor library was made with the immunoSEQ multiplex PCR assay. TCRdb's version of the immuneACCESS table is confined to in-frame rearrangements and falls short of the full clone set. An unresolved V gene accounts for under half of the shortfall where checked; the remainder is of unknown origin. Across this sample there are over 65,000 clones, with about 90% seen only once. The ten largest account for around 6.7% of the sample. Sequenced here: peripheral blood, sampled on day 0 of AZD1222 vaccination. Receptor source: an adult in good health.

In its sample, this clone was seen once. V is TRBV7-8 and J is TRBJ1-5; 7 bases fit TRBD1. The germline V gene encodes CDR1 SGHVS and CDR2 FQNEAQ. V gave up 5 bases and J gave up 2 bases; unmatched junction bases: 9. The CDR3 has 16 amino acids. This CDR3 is CASSAGTVIGNQPQHF. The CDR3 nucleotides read TGTGCCAGCAGCGCCGGGACAGTTATTGGCAATCAGCCCCAGCATTTT. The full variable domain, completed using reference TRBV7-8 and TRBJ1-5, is GAGVSQSPRYKVAKRGQDVALRCDPISGHVSLFWYQQALGQGPEFLTYFQNEAQLDKSGLPSDRFFAERPEGSVSTLKIQRTQQEDSAVYLCASSAGTVIGNQPQHFGDGTRLSIL.

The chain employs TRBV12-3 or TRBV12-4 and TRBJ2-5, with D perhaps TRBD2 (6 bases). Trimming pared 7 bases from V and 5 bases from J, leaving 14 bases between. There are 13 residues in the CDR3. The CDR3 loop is CASNAVGGETQYF. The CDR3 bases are TGTGCCAGCAACGCCGTAGGAGGGGAGACCCAGTACTTC.

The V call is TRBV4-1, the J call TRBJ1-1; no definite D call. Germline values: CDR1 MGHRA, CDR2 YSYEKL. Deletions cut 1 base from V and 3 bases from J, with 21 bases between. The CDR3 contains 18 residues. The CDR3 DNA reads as TGCGCCAGCAGCCAAGTTCCTAAAGAGGTTTGGGCCGACACTGAAGCTTTCTTT. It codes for CASSQVPKEVWADTEAFF.

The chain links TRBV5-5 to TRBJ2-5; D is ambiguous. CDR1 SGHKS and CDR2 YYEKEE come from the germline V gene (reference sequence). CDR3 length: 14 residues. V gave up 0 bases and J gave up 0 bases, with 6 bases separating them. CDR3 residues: CASSLDNHQETQYF. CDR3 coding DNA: TGTGCCAGCAGCTTGGACAACCACCAAGAGACCCAGTACTTC.

CDR3 sequence (DNA): TGTGCCAGCAGCCGAGACAATAGCAATCAGCCCCAGCATTTT. It specifies CASSRDNSNQPQHF. The rearrangement links TRBV28 to TRBJ1-5; no reliable D call. With 6 bases removed from V and 0 bases from J, the gap between germline ends came to 9 bases. The CDR3 consists of 14 residues. From germline, CDR1 is MDHEN and CDR2 SYDVKM. The full variable domain, rest sourced from reference TRBV28 and TRBJ1-5, is DVKVTQSSRYLVKRTGEKVFLECVQDMDHENMFWYRQDPGLGLRLIYFSYDVKMKEKGDIPEGYSVSREKKERFSLILESASTNQTSMYLCASSRDNSNQPQHFGDGTRLSIL.

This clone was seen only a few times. CDR3 in DNA: TGTGCCAGCTCACCCCAGGGGGCGGGGTACGAGCAGTACTTC. It translates to CASSPQGAGYEQYF. The V and J genes are TRBV18 and TRBJ2-7; 8 bases align to TRBD1. The CDR3 has 14 amino acids. Trimming removed 3 bases from V and 4 bases from J; junction bases left unmatched: 5. Germline-derived CDR1 and CDR2 are KGHSH and LQKENI.

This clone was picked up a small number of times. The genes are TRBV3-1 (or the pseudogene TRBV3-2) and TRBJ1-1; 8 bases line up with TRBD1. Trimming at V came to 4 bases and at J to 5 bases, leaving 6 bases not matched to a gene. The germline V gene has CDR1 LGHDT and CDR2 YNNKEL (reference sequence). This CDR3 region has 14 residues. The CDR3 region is CASSRVDRATEAFF. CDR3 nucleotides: TGTGCCAGCAGCCGAGTGGACAGGGCAACTGAAGCTTTCTTT.

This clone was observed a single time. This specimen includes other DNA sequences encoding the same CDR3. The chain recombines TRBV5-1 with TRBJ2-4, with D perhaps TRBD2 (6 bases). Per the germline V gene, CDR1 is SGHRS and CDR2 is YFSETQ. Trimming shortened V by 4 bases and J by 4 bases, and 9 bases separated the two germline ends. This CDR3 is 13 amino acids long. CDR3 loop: CASSPGSKNIQYF. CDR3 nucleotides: TGCGCCAGCAGCCCCGGGAGTAAAAACATTCAGTACTTC.

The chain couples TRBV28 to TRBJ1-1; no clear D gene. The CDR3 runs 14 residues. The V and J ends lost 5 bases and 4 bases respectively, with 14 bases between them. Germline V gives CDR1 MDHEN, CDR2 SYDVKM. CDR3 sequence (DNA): TGTGCCAGCAGTCGGGCGGGGATAACCACTGAAGCTTTCTTT. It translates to CASSRAGITTEAFF. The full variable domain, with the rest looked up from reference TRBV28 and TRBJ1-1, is DVKVTQSSRYLVKRTGEKVFLECVQDMDHENMFWYRQDPGLGLRLIYFSYDVKMKEKGDIPEGYSVSREKKERFSLILESASTNQTSMYLCASSRAGITTEAFFGQGTRLTVV.

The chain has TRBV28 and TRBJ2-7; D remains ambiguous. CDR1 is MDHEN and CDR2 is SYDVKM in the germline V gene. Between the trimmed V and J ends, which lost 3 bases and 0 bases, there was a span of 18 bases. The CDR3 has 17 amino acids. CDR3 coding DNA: TGTGCCAGCAGTTTTCCTTATGGGCAGGCGTTCTCCTACGAGCAGTACTTC. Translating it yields CASSFPYGQAFSYEQYF.

CDR3: CASSLHGYTF. For the CDR3, the DNA is TGTGCCAGCAGCTTGCATGGCTACACCTTC. The rearrangement joins TRBV5-8 to TRBJ1-2; D call uncertain. The length of the CDR3 is 10 residues. CDR1 is SGHTS, CDR2 YDEGEE, per germline. V lost 1 base to trimming and J lost 6 bases, with 1 base between them.

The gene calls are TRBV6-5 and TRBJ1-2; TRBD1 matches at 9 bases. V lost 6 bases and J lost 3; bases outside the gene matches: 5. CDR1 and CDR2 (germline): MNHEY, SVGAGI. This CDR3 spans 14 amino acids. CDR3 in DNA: TGTGCCAGCAGGCGGACAGGGGAGGACTATGGCTACACCTTC. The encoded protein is CASRRTGEDYGYTF.

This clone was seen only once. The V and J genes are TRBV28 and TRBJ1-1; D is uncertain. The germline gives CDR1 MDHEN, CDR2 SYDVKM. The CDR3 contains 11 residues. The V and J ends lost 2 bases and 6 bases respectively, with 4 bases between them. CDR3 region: CASSLRAEAFF. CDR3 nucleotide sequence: TGTGCCAGCAGTTTAAGGGCTGAAGCTTTCTTT.

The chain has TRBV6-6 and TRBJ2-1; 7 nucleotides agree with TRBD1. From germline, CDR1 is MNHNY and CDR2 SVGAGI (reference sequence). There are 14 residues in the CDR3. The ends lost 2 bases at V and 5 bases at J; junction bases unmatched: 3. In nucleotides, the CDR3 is TGTGCCAGCAGTTACACAGGGGTCCACAATGAGCAGTTCTTC. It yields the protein CASSYTGVHNEQFF.

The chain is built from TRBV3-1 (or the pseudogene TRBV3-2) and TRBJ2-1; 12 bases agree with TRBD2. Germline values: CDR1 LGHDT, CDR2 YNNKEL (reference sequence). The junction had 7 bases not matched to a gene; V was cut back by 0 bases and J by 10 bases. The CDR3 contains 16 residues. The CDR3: CASSQDRLAGAGEQFF. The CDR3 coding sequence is TGTGCCAGCAGCCAAGATCGACTAGCGGGAGCAGGAGAGCAGTTCTTC.

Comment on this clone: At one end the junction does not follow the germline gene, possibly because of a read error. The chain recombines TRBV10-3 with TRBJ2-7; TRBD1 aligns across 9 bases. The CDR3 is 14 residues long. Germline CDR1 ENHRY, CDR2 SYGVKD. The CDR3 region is CAITPGQGSHEQYF. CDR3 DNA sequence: TGTGCCATCACTCCGGGACAGGGCTCCCACGAGCAGTACTTC.

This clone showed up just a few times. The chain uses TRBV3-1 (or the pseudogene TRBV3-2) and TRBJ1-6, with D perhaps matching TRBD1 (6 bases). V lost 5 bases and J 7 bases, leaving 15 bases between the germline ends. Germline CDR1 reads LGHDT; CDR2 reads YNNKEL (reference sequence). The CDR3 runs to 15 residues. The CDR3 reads CASSALEGVNSPLHF. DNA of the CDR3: TGTGCCAGCAGCGCCCTCGAGGGGGTAAATTCACCCCTCCACTTT.

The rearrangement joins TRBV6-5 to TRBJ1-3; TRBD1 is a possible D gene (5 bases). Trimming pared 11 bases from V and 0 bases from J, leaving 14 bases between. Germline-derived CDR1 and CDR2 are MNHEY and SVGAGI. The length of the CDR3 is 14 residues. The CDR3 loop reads CAVRAGSSGNTIYF. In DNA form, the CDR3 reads TGTGCCGTGCGGGCAGGGAGCTCTGGAAACACCATATATTTT.

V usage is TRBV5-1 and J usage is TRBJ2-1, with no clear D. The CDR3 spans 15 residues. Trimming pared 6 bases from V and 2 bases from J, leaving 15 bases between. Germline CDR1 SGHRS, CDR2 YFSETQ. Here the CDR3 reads CASNARTDTYNEQFF. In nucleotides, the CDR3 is TGCGCCAGCAACGCCAGGACCGATACCTACAATGAGCAGTTCTTC.